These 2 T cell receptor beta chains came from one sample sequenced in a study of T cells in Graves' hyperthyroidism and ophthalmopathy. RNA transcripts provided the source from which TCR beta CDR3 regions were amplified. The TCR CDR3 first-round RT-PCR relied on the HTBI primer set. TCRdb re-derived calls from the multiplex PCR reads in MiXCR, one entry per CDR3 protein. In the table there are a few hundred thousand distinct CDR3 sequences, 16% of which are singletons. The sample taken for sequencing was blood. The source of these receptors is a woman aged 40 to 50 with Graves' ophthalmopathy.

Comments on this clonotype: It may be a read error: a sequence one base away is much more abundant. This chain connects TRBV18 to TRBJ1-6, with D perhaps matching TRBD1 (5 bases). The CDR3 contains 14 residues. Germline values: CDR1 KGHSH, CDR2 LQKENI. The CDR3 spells CVSSPQGDNSPLHF. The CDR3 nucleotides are TGTGTCAGCTCACCACAAGGGGATAATTCACCCCTCCACTTT.

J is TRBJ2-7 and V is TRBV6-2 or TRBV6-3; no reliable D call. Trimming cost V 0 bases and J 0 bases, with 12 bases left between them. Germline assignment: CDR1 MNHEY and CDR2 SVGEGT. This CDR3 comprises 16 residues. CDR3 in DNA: TGTGCCAGCAGTTACTCTCATAATGACATCTCCTACGAGCAGTACTTC. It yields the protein CASSYSHNDISYEQYF.